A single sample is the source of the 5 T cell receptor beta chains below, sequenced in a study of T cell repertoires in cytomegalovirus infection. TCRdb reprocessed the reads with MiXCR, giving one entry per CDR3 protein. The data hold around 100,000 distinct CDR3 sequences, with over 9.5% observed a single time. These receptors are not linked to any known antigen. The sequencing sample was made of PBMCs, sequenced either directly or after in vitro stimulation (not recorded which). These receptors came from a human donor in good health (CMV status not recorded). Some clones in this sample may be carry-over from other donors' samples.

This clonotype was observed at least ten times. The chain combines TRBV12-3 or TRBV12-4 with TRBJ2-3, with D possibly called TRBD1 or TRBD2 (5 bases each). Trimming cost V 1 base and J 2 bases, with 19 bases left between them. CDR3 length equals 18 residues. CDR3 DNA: TGTGCCAGCAGTTTAGGGGATGGGGGTCAACAATTCACAGATACGCAGTATTTT. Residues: CASSLGDGGQQFTDTQYF.

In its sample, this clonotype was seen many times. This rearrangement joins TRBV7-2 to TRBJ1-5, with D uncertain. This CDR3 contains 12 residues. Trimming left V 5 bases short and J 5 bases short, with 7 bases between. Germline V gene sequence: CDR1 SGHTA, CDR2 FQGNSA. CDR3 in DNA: TGTGCCAGCAGCAACGTCGATCAGCCCCAGCATTTT. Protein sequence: CASSNVDQPQHF.

The CDR3 DNA follows: TGTGCCTGGAGCCCGGGACTAGCGGGTTTTGAGCAGTTCTTC. This translates into CAWSPGLAGFEQFF. The chain employs TRBV30 and TRBJ2-1; 12 bases line up with TRBD2. Germline V gene data show CDR1 as GTSNPN and CDR2 as SVGIG (reference sequence). This CDR3 spans 14 amino acids. Trimming at V came to 3 bases and at J to 9 bases, leaving 6 bases not matched to a gene. Full variable domain (remainder filled in from reference TRBV30 and TRBJ2-1): SQTIHQWPATLVQPVGSPLSLECTVEGTSNPNLYWYRQAAGRGLQLLFYSVGIGQISSEVPQNLSASRPQDRQFILSSKKLLLSDSGFYLCAWSPGLAGFEQFFGPGTRLTVL.

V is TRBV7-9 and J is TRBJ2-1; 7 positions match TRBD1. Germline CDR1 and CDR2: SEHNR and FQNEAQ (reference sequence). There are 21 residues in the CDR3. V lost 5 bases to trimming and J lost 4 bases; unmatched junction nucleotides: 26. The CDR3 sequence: CASSPSERDSRKPRVYNEQFF. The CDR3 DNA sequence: TGTGCCAGCAGCCCCTCGGAAAGGGACAGCAGAAAGCCCCGGGTATACAATGAGCAGTTCTTC.

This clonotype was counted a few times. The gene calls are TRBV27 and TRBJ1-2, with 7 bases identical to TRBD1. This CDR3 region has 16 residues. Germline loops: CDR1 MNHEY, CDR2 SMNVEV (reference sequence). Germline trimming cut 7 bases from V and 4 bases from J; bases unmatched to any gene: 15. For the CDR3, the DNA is TGTGCCAGCAAGAAGATCAGGACAGGCCTACTCTATGGCTACACCTTC. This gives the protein CASKKIRTGLLYGYTF.